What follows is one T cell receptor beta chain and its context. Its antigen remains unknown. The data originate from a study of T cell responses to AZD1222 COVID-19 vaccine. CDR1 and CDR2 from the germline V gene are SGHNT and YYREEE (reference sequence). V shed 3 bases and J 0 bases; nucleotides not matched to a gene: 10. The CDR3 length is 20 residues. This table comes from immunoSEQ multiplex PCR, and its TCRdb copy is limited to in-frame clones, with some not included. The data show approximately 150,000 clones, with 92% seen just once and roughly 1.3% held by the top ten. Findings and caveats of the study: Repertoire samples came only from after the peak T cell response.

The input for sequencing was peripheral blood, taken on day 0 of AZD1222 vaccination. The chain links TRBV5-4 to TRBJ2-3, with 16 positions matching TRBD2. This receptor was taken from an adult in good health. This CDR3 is CASSWGLAGGSGFSTDTQYF. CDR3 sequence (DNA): TGTGCCAGCAGCTGGGGACTAGCGGGAGGGTCCGGGTTTAGCACAGATACGCAGTATTTT.